This TCR beta chain was found in a study of CD8 T cells in ankylosing spondylitis. The study's findings and limits: In reactive arthritis synovial fluid and blood, some motif variants had been reported before. One TCR beta motif, made up of fewer than 10 highly homologous variants, appeared characteristic of ankylosing spondylitis blood. CD8+ disease-linked clones were present at relatively low frequencies in blood.

It was by quantitative 5'-RACE with molecular barcodes that TCR beta libraries were made. TCRdb fed the 5' RACE reads into MiXCR, producing one record per CDR3 protein. The data show hundreds of thousands of distinct CDR3 sequences, roughly 25% seen once. This clonotype was recorded many times. Its specificity is unknown. Relative to the germline gene, one junction end is altered; a read error may explain this. Sequencing was done on a sample of blood, either unsorted or a sorted T cell fraction (not recorded which). The TCR originated in a male donor with ankylosing spondylitis.

The CDR3 protein is CASSSHPSGGLF. CDR3 DNA sequence: TGTGCCAGCAGTTCCCATCCGAGCGGAGGTCTCTTC. The chain has TRBV12-3 or TRBV12-4 and TRBJ2-1; possible D gene TRBD2, 5 bases. The CDR3 has 12 amino acids.